This T cell receptor (beta chain) was recovered during a study of T cell repertoires in cytomegalovirus infection (dated by TCRdb to between 2019 and 2020). Describing the broader study: Alongside well-studied HLA-B-restricted epitopes, the peptide stimulations were aimed at recently identified HLA-C-restricted CMV epitopes, whose presentation resists viral immunomodulation. Donor HLA type was relevant to the analysis, because carriage of CMV infection together with the matching HLA type was indicated by public TCR beta signatures.

The study at large found these results: In both this cohort and an independent cohort of 352 donors, the cumulative frequency of public TCR beta family members distinguished carriers of CMV infection plus the relevant HLA type. The ex vivo response was dominated by HLA-C-restricted CMV-specific TCR beta clonotypes, which also provided the single most frequent clonotype in two of eight donors.

TCRdb names Illumina HiSeq 1500 as the instrument used. TCRdb reanalyzed the raw reads on its own, using fastp at Q25 for trimming and MiXCR for clone calling, and kept in-frame beta chains. Here each entry gathers all rows of one CDR3 protein and keeps the most common genes and DNA. This sample has about 310,000 distinct CDR3 sequences in its table, and roughly 25% of those were observed once. The top ten constitute about 14% of the sample. What this sample's treatment or condition label stands for: in vitro stimulation with specific CMV peptide epitopes to enrich CMV-specific T cells. Notes on this clonotype: Its specific antigen is unknown. Base qualities are missing; no much larger clone stands one base away.

Trimmed from V: 4 bases; trimmed from J: 15 bases; junction bases lacking a gene match: 11. From the germline V gene, CDR1 is MGHDK and CDR2 is SYGVNS. Including the terminal cysteine and phenylalanine, the CDR3 comprises 13 residues. Only the CDR3 region is kept as DNA, spanning 39 bases read in frame from base 1. The V and J genes are TRBV25-1 and TRBJ2-1, with TRBD2 identical over 8 junction bases. The receptor was derived from a human donor in good health (CMV status not recorded). Some clones in this sample may be carry-over from other donors' samples. This specimen consisted of cultured PBMCs, obtained from culture after CMV antigen stimulation. CDR3 protein: CASSAFAGGRWFF. The sequence in DNA is TGTGCCAGCAGTGCCTTCGCGGGGGGAAGGTGGTTCTTC.